The T cell receptor beta chain under discussion was sequenced for a study of shared clonotypes between healthy human individuals. Assay: immunoSEQ multiplex PCR; the TCRdb copy retains only in-frame clones and omits some. Of around 2,000,000 clones listed, around 95% were seen once; the top ten hold 0.1% to 0.15%. Germline V gives CDR1 SGHDT, CDR2 YYEEEE. Germline trimming cut 5 bases from V and 7 bases from J; bases unmatched to any gene: 4. The CDR3 spans 12 residues. J is TRBJ2-7 and V is TRBV5-6, with 9 nucleotides matching TRBD1. This sequence was found in a man aged 18 to 29 in good health. Sequencing was carried out using naive CD4+ T cells sorted from blood. Subset denoted: CD45RA+ positively selected. CDR3 bases: TGTGCCAGCAGGAACAGGGGGCTAGAGCAGTACTTC. It translates to CASRNRGLEQYF. Drawing the rest from reference TRBV5-6 and TRBJ2-7, the complete variable domain is DAGVTQSPTHLIKTRGQQVTLRCSPKSGHDTVSWYQQALGQGPQFIFQYYEEEERQRGNFPDRFSGHQFPNYSSELNVNALLLGDSALYLCASRNRGLEQYFGPGTRLTVT.